The T cell receptor (beta chain) described here comes from a study of T-cell memory formation after mild COVID-19 (dated by TCRdb to the early 2020s). Some background on the complete study: Most TCR sequence clusters were specific to one of the two donors. Longitudinal TCRalpha and TCRbeta repertoire sequencing tracked T-cell clones expanding and contracting after mild COVID-19 in a couple of donors. The cohort was made up of two young adult volunteers, one female and one male, who were previously healthy. On the study overall, not on this receptor specifically: Contracting CD4+ clones turned up mainly in the CM and EM memory subsets, whereas EMRA was where CD8+ clones were enriched. From day 15 to 85, contracting clones showed balanced CD4/CD8 phenotypes, whereas a second wave of clones that expanded from day 15 to 37 leaned towards CD4+. The detection of some responding clones in pre-infection memory suggests that pre-existing cross-reactive memory T cells joined the SARS-CoV-2 response. Only a couple of mild cases were covered in the study, and larger cohorts including severe cases with pre-infection samples were considered necessary. SARS-CoV-2 specificity was not confirmed for the second-wave clones peaking on day 37.

Ficoll-Paque density gradient centrifugation was the method used to isolate PBMCs. The germline V gene yields KGHSY for CDR1 and FQNENV for CDR2. Including cysteine and phenylalanine, the CDR3 has 13 amino acids. The CDR3 DNA has 39 bases and is translated from base 1. Trimming takes 4 bases from V and 5 bases from J, and the germline ends sit 8 bases apart. The instrument given in TCRdb is Illumina NovaSeq 6000. Using 5'RACE with constant-segment primers, TCRalpha and TCRbeta cDNA libraries were constructed, with sample barcodes and unique molecular identifiers added in the process. Trizol reagent was used to extract RNA from every sample. Library amplification was performed in two PCR steps, and a second sample barcode and Illumina TruSeq adapters were introduced in the second step. Libraries were sequenced on an Illumina NovaSeq with 2 x 150 bp paired-end reads. The paper's data handling went like this. Reads were demultiplexed and collapsed into UMI-guided consensus sequences with migec v1.2.7. Using mixcr v2.1.11, UMI consensuses were aligned to TRA and TRB V and J templates and then assembled into clonotypes. A clonotype was counted as expanded or contracted only when both edgeR and NoisET called the clonotype significant, with the noise models trained on biological replicates. For edgeR calls, a false discovery rate-adjusted p below 0.01 and a log2 fold-change threshold of 1 were applied. As an exploratory analysis of dynamics, max-normalized trajectories of the 1000 most abundant clonotypes were examined by PCA with hierarchical clustering. Separately sequenced CD4+ and CD8+ repertoires were used to assign the CD4 or CD8 phenotype of responding clones. Through fastp at Q25 and MiXCR, TCRdb rebuilt clones from the public reads, retaining in-frame beta chains. When rows share a CDR3 protein, they turn into one entry using the most common DNA and genes. The V and J calls shown here were made by TCRdb, not taken from the authors' results. For this sample the table gives roughly 280,000 distinct CDR3 sequences, of which about 16% were detected only once. 22% of the sample is held by the ten biggest clonotypes.

Points on this clonotype: The specificity of this receptor is unknown. Base qualities are not at hand, and no much larger clone is one base apart.

The TCR was taken from a man aged 18 to 29 who had mild COVID-19 (a few samples of this study predate the infection). The sample titles of this study are shuffled in the database, so cell type and time point are left out; the donor was told from shared clones. Input material: PBMCs or a T cell subset sorted from them (not recorded which). The chain joins TRBV16 to TRBJ1-4, with an unclear D gene assignment. The base sequence is TGTGCCAGCAGCCCCGGGGAGAATGAAAAACTGTTTTTT. It specifies CASSPGENEKLFF.